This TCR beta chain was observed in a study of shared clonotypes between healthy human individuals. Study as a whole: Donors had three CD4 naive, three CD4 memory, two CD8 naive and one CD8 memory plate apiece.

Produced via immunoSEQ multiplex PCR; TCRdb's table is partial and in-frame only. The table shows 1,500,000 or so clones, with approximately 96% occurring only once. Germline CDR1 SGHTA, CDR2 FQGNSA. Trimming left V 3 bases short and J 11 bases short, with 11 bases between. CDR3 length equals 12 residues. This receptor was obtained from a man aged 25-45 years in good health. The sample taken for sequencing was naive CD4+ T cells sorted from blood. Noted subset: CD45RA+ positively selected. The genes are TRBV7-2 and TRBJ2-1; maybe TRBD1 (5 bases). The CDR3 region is CASSFDRGKQFF. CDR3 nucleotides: TGTGCCAGCAGCTTCGACAGAGGAAAGCAGTTCTTC.